This TCR beta chain is from a study of blood T cell repertoires in COVID-19. About the study: Some COVID-19 samples were acute and others convalescent; all came from the United States, Italy and Spain. Sources were T cells, B-cell-depleted T cells, or PBMCs; the material itself was cDNA or gDNA.

V was clipped by 4 bases and J by 6 bases; unmatched bases: 12. CDR3 length: 16 residues. CDR1 MNHEY and CDR2 SMNVEV come from the germline V gene (reference sequence). The protocol was immunoSEQ multiplex PCR, while the TCRdb copy is restricted to in-frame clones and leaves out a portion. The sample includes around 11,000 clones, approximately 79% of them seen just once. This TCR was sampled from a man between 65 and 79 years old with active COVID-19. This chain links TRBV27 with TRBJ2-7; 10 bases are shared with TRBD1. Material: peripheral blood. CDR3 sequence: CASSSMTGGSAVEQYF. As DNA, the CDR3 is TGTGCCAGCAGTTCTATGACAGGGGGCTCGGCAGTCGAGCAGTACTTC.